This TCR beta chain was sequenced for a study of blood T cell repertoires in COVID-19. The overall study: Acute and convalescent COVID-19 specimens originated in the United States, Italy and Spain. PBMCs, B-cell-depleted T cells, or T cells provided the cDNA or gDNA that made up the material.

This clone was counted a single time. Participant ages covered roughly 18 to 89 years across 24 US areas. Authors' data handling: Using reference gene primer amplification, nucleated cell counts were estimated. The table came from immunoSEQ multiplex PCR; TCRdb's copy has only in-frame clones and leaves some out. V, J and clone size derive from that table, while D and trimming were established from the DNA sequence. The data hold over 250,000 clones, with roughly 86% observed a single time. This CDR3 contains 14 residues. Germline V gives CDR1 SGDLS, CDR2 YYNGEE. V shed 0 bases, J shed 8 bases, and the junction held 7 bases outside the gene matches.

This clonotype originated in a woman in her sixties or seventies who had recovered from COVID-19. The rearrangement uses TRBV9 and TRBJ1-2; 7 bases map to TRBD1. Sequenced input: PBMCs or T cells enriched from blood (not recorded which). The CDR3 loop is CASSVGRGVLGYTF. CDR3 DNA: TGTGCCAGCAGCGTAGGCAGGGGGGTGTTGGGCTACACCTTC.